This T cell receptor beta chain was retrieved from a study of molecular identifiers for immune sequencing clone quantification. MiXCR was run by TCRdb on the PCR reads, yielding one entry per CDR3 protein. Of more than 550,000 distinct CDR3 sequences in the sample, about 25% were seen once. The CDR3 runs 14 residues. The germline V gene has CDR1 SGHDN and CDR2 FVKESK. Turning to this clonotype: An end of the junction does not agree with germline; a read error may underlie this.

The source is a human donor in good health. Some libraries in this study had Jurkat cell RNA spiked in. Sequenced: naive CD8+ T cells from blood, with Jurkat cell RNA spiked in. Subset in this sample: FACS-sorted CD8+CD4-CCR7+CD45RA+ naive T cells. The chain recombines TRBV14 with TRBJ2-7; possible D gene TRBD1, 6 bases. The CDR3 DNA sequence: TGTGCCAGCAGCCACTGGGGACAACCCTACGAGCGGTACTTC. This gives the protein CASSHWGQPYERYF.